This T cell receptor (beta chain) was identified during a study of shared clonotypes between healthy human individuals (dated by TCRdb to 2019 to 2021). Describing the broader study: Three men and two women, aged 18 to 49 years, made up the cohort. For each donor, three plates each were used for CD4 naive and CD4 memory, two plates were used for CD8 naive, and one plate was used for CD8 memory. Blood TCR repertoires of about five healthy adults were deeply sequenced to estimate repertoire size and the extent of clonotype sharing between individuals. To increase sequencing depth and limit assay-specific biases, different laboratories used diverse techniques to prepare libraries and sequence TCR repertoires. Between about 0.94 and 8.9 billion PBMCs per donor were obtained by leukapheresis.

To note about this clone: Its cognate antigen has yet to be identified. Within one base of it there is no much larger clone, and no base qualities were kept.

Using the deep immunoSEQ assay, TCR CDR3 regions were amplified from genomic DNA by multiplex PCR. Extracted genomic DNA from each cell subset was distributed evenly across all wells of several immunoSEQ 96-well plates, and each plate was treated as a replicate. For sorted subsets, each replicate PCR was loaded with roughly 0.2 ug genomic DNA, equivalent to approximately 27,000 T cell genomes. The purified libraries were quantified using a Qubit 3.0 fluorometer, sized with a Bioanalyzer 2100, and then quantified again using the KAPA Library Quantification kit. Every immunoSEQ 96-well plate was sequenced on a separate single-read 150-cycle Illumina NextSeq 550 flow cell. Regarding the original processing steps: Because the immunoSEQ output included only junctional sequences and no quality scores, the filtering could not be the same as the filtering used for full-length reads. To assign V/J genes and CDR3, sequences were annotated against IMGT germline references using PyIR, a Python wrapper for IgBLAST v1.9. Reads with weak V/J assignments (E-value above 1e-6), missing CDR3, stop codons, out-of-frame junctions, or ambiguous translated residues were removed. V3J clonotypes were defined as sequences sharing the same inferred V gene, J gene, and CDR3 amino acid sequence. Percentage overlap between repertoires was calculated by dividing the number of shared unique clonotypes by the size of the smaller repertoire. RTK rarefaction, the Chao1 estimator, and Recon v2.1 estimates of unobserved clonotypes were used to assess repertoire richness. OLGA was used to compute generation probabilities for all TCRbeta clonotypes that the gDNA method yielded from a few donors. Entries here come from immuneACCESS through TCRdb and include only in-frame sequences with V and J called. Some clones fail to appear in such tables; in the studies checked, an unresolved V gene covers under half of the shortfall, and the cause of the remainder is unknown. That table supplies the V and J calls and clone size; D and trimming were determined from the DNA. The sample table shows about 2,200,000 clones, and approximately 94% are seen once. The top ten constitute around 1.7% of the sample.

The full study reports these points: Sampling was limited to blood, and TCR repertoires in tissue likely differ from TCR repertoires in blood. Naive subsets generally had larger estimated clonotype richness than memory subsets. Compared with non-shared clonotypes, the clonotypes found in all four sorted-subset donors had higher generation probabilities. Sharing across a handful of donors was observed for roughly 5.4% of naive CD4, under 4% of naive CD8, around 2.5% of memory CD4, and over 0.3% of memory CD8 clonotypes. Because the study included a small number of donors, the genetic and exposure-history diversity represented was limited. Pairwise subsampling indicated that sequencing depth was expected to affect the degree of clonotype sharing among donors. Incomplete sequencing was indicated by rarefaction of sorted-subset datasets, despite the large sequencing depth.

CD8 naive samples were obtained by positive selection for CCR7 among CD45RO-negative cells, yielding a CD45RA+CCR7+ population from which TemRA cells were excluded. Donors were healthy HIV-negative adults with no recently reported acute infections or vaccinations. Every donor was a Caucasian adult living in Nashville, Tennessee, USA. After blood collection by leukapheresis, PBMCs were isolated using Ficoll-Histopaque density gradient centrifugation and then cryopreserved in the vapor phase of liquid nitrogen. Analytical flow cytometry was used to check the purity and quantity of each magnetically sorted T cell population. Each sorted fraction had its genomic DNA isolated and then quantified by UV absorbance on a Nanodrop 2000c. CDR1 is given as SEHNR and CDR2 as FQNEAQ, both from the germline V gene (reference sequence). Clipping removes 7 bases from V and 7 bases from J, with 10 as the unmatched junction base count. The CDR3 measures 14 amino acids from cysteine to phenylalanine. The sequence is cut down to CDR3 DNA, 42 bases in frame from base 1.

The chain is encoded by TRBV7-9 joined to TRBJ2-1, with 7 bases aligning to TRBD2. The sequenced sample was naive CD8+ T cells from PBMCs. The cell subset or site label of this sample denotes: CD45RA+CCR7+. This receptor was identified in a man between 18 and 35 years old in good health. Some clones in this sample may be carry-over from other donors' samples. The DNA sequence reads TGTGCCAGCACCGTGGGGGGGAGCCGGAATGAGCAGTTCTTC. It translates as CASTVGGSRNEQFF.